This T cell receptor (beta chain) was sequenced during a study of tumor and adjacent non-tumor tissue in lung cancer (dated by TCRdb to between 2018 and 2020). For the wider study: Of the cohort, 11 to 12 patients had adenocarcinoma, 2 had squamous cell carcinoma and 1 had small cell lung cancer. The 15 enrolled patients, of whom some ten were men and 5 were women, were aged about 30 to 80 years and were diagnosed with TNM stage I to III disease. Sequencing generated a total of about 130,000,000 productive TCRbeta reads, averaging about 4.2 million reads per sample. Using bulk TCRbeta repertoires from roughly 14 lung cancer patients, the study set lung tumor tissue side by side with matched distant non-tumor lung tissue. For each patient, one tumor sample and one normal lung sample were taken, giving about 31 paired specimens that underwent TCRbeta CDR3 sequencing. Overall study outcomes, separate from this receptor: Neither the sequencing platform nor unique molecular identifiers are mentioned in the methods. The cohort had only about 15 patients, and the authors noted that larger samples and more detailed clinical data are needed. The top 100 clones accounted for a significantly larger cumulative portion of the repertoire in normal lung than in tumor tissue. Significantly higher TCR diversity (inverse Simpson) was observed in tumor tissue than in normal lung tissue (around 450 vs 160, P = 0.0075, Mann-Whitney U test). Peripheral blood was not sequenced, so blood TCRbeta repertoires were not examined in the lung cancer patients of the study. TCR diversity was significantly higher in younger patients, and higher tumor TCR diversity was associated with shorter overall and disease-free survival.

As concerns this clonotype: Its antigen has not been determined. As the CDR3 is not closed by the conserved phenylalanine or tryptophan, this likely results from a read error.

Based on the germline V gene, the CDR1 and CDR2 sequences are SGHAT and FQNNGV. Counting both end residues, the CDR3 totals 11 amino acids. The only DNA kept is the CDR3, 33 bases in frame from the first base. To prepare the library, multiplex PCR was applied. TCRdb records Illumina HiSeq 2500 as the sequencer. TCRbeta libraries were constructed through three rounds of nested PCR with primers (Table S4) according to protocols modified from ARM-PCR. Before sequencing, PCR products of 200-500 bp were cut from the gel and purified using the QIAquick gel extraction kit. Concerning the study's data processing: Trimmomatic was used to clean the reads, FLASH was used to merge the reads into complete CDR3 sequences, and MiTCR was used to assign the reads to V(D)J germline segments. Clonal diversity was calculated as the inverse Simpson's index using VDJtools. In-frame sequences lacking a premature stop codon were counted as productive reads. TCRdb cleaned the public reads at Q25 with fastp, built clones with MiXCR and kept in-frame beta chains. CDR3 protein duplicates are merged, each entry listing the most common genes and DNA. In this record, the V and J calls reflect TCRdb's handling and not the investigators' own analysis. Within this sample are 45,000 to 65,000 distinct CDR3 sequences, with around three quarters of them counted one time only. The ten most abundant clones make up roughly 25% of the sample.

Bulk unsorted tissue served as the source for RNA extraction, and RNA quality was assessed using a NanoDrop ND-1000 and an Agilent 2100. The normal lung samples consisted of distant non-tumor tissue collected more than 3 cm from the tumor edge. The donors were newly diagnosed lung cancer patients admitted for thoracic surgery in China from August to November 2014 who had not received prior chemotherapy. Patients with previous radiotherapy or chemotherapy, or with another concurrent cancer, were excluded from the study. Surgical tissue pieces of about 1-2.1 cm3 were preserved in RNAlater solution and were kept at -80 degrees C until use.

Sequenced sample: distant non-tumor lung tissue. This receptor was taken from a woman aged 55-70 years with non-small cell lung cancer. The chain links TRBV11-2 with TRBJ2-1; the D gene cannot be resolved reliably. The DNA sequence is TGTGTCAGCAGCTTAGGAGATAAGCAGTTCCTC. Translated, this is CVSSLGDKQFL.